The 27 T cell receptor beta chains presented below share a single source sample, sequenced in a study of low-dose radiotherapy and immunotherapy resistance in tumors. TRAV- and TRBV-specific primers were used for first-strand cDNA, which covered alpha and beta chains. The TCRs were subjected to amplification over approximately 20 PCR cycles employing a constant-region primer in conjunction with a V-primer adapter. TCRdb independently ran MiXCR on the reads; one entry per CDR3 protein. This table has roughly 11,000 distinct CDR3 sequences, 50% to 65% appearing once. These receptors originate from a human donor with advanced metastatic prostate, ovarian, gallbladder or colorectal cancer (not recorded which). This table probably holds off-target reads from a library built for another chain.

The chain joins TRBV28 to TRBJ1-2, with TRBD1 matching 8 bases. The CDR3 has 14 residues. The trim removed 6 bases at V and 8 bases at J, leaving 11 bases unmatched. Germline CDR1 MDHEN, CDR2 SYDVKM. CDR3 sequence: CASSPDRVPAGYTF. DNA for the CDR3: TGTGCCAGCAGCCCGGACAGGGTCCCTGCCGGCTACACCTTC.

The chain couples TRBV6-1 to TRBJ1-1; no definite D call. Trimming cost V 1 base and J 1 base, with 7 bases left between them. Germline-derived CDR1 and CDR2 are MNHNS and SASEGT. This CDR3 is built from 14 residues. The DNA of the CDR3 is TGTGCCAGCAGTGAAGGGTCCAGGAACACTGAAGCTTTCTTT. Protein: CASSEGSRNTEAFF.

Only a few counts were recorded for this clonotype. The chain is built from TRBV5-4 and TRBJ2-3; D gene unclear. The germline V gene has CDR1 SGHNT and CDR2 YYREEE (reference sequence). The CDR3 is 14 residues long. Trimming stripped 1 base from V and 6 bases from J, with 12 bases between. The DNA for the CDR3 is TGTGCCAGCAGCTTGTTGCCCGGATGGGATACGCAGTATTTT. It codes for CASSLLPGWDTQYF.

This clonotype was picked up one time. The CDR3 protein is CASSDDDNEQFF. As DNA, the CDR3 is TGCGCCAGCAGTGACGACGACAATGAGCAGTTCTTC. This chain uses TRBV10-2 with TRBJ2-1; D call uncertain. Germline-derived CDR1 and CDR2 are WSHSY and SAAADI. This CDR3 spans 12 amino acids. The V end lost 3 bases, the J end lost 5 bases, and 5 bases lay between the germline ends.

The chain has TRBV28 and TRBJ2-7, with TRBD2 as a possible D gene (7 bases). This CDR3 contains 14 residues. Germline V lookup: CDR1 MDHEN, CDR2 SYDVKM. V lost 8 bases, J lost 0 bases, and 14 bases lay in between. As DNA, the CDR3 is TGTGCCAGCGGGCGGGGGCCTAGCTCCTACGAGCAGTACTTC. Its protein is CASGRGPSSYEQYF.

J is TRBJ2-3 and V is TRBV19; TRBD2 aligns across 7 bases. The CDR3 is made up of 14 amino acids. Germline trimming cut 4 bases from V and 2 bases from J; bases unmatched to any gene: 3. Looked up from germline, CDR1 is LNHDA and CDR2 is SQIVND (reference sequence). CDR3 nucleotides: TGTGCCAGTAGTACTAGCGGAAACACAGATACGCAGTATTTT. This gives the protein CASSTSGNTDTQYF.

This clonotype was seen more than once but under ten times. This sequence joins TRBV9 and TRBJ2-1; 7 bases are a match to TRBD2. Germline V gives CDR1 SGDLS, CDR2 YYNGEE. The CDR3 spans 14 residues. The J segment lost 3 bases and the V segment lost 6 bases, leaving 6 bases of the junction unmatched. DNA of the CDR3: TGTGCCAGCAACGGCGGGAGTGACTACAATGAGCAGTTCTTC. Its translation: CASNGGSDYNEQFF.

This clonotype turned up a few times. The chain combines TRBV28 with TRBJ2-5; 8 bases are shared with TRBD2. The CDR3 spans 14 residues. Germline V gives CDR1 MDHEN, CDR2 SYDVKM. The junction had 5 bases not matched to a gene; V was cut back by 7 bases and J by 1 base. The CDR3: CASIGRGVQETQYF. DNA for the CDR3: TGTGCCAGCATAGGGCGGGGGGTCCAAGAGACCCAGTACTTC.

This clonotype was seen only a few times. The V call is TRBV18, the J call TRBJ2-3, with 7 nucleotides matching TRBD1. The V gene's germline CDR1 is KGHSH and CDR2 LQKENI. CDR3 size: 19 residues. J lost 0 bases, V lost 6 bases, and 18 bases had no gene match. This CDR3 reads CASSPIPVRDSVSTDTQYF. CDR3 nucleotide sequence: TGTGCCAGCTCCCCAATCCCTGTTCGGGACAGTGTAAGCACAGATACGCAGTATTTT.

The chain is built from TRBV29-1 and TRBJ2-5; D unresolved. Germline values: CDR1 SQVTM, CDR2 ANQGSEA. CDR3 length equals 12 residues. V was shortened by 1 base and J by 5 bases, with 8 bases between the two germline ends. The CDR3 coding sequence is TGCAGCGTTGAAGCCTTTGAGGAGACCCAGTACTTC. This translates into CSVEAFEETQYF.

The DNA of the CDR3 is TGTGCCAGCAGTTTTACCCCGTCCTCGAACACTGAAGCTTTCTTT. Translation gives CASSFTPSSNTEAFF. V is TRBV12-3 or TRBV12-4 and J is TRBJ1-1, with unresolved D. The CDR3 loop spans 15 amino acids. V was shortened by 3 bases and J by 1 base, with 12 bases between the two germline ends.

The chain links TRBV5-5 to TRBJ2-5, with D perhaps given as TRBD1 or TRBD2 (5 bases each). The germline CDR1 and CDR2 sequences are SGHKS and YYEKEE (reference sequence). The CDR3 runs to 14 residues. With 4 bases removed from V and 0 bases from J, the gap between germline ends came to 10 bases. The CDR3 spells CASSKGRNQETQYF. The CDR3 nucleotides read TGTGCCAGCAGCAAGGGACGGAACCAAGAGACCCAGTACTTC.

This clonotype was observed a single time. V gene TRBV18 combines with J gene TRBJ1-2; 8 positions match TRBD1. V shed 4 bases, J shed 1 base, and the junction held 2 bases outside the gene matches. Germline CDR1 and CDR2: KGHSH and LQKENI. This CDR3 is 14 amino acids long. The CDR3 loop reads CASSRQGINYGYTF. CDR3 DNA: TGTGCCAGCTCACGACAGGGGATTAACTATGGCTACACCTTC.

The chain employs TRBV5-1 and TRBJ2-1; maybe TRBD2 (5 bases). The CDR3 runs to 15 residues. CDR1 and CDR2 from the germline V gene are SGHRS and YFSETQ. Trimming took off 0 bases at V and 1 base at J, with 8 bases between the two ends. DNA of the CDR3: TGCGCCAGCAGCTTGGATGGGGAGTCCTACAATGAGCAGTTCTTC. It is translated as CASSLDGESYNEQFF.

The chain uses TRBV5-6 and TRBJ1-2, with a weak D call TRBD1 (5 bases). CDR3 length: 15 residues. Germline CDR1 SGHDT, CDR2 YYEEEE. Trimming took off 4 bases at V and 4 bases at J, with 17 bases between the two ends. The CDR3: CASSLPTAKFYGYTF. The CDR3 DNA sequence: TGTGCCAGCAGCCTTCCGACAGCGAAATTCTATGGCTACACCTTC.

The V and J genes are TRBV18 and TRBJ1-1; 9 bases line up with TRBD1. The CDR3 runs to 14 residues. With 6 bases clipped from V and 4 bases from J, the junction kept 6 bases outside the gene matches. The germline gives CDR1 KGHSH, CDR2 LQKENI. CDR3 loop: CASSQGQGATEAFF. For the CDR3, the DNA is TGTGCCAGCTCCCAGGGACAGGGTGCCACTGAAGCTTTCTTT.

This chain links TRBV4-2 with TRBJ2-7, with TRBD2 as a possible D gene (5 bases). Per the germline V gene, CDR1 is LGHNA and CDR2 is YNFKEQ. The CDR3 loop spans 13 amino acids. V dropped 4 bases and J dropped 6 bases, with 13 bases sitting between them. The CDR3 loop reads CASSPPGEREQYF. In DNA form, the CDR3 reads TGTGCCAGCAGCCCTCCCGGGGAGCGCGAGCAGTACTTC.

The chain has TRBV28 and TRBJ2-3; D assignment may be TRBD1 or TRBD2 (5 bases each). Trimming left V 7 bases short and J 5 bases short, with 16 bases between. This CDR3 has 14 amino acids. CDR1 and CDR2 from the germline V gene are MDHEN and SYDVKM. CDR3 protein: CASNLVGARDTQYF. In nucleotides, the CDR3 is TGTGCCAGCAATTTGGTCGGGGCAAGAGATACGCAGTATTTT.

This clonotype has only a few counts. This chain uses TRBV28 with TRBJ2-7; D perhaps matches TRBD1 (6 bases). The CDR3 runs to 15 residues. Germline values: CDR1 MDHEN, CDR2 SYDVKM. Trimming left V 0 bases short and J 3 bases short, with 12 bases between. CDR3 amino acids: CASSLWLQGGYEQYF. In nucleotides, the CDR3 is TGTGCCAGCAGTTTATGGTTACAGGGCGGCTACGAGCAGTACTTC.

This clonotype was recorded a few times. The CDR3 sequence is CASSQDSGGDHQYF. Here the CDR3 DNA reads TGTGCCAGCAGCCAAGATTCGGGGGGGGACCACCAGTACTTC. This rearrangement joins TRBV4-2 to TRBJ2-7; 8 bases are a match to TRBD2. This CDR3 has 14 amino acids. The germline gives CDR1 LGHNA, CDR2 YNFKEQ. Germline trimming cut 0 bases from V and 10 bases from J; bases unmatched to any gene: 8.

The chain is built from TRBV29-1 and TRBJ2-5; 7 bases map to TRBD2. Germline CDR1 reads SQVTM; CDR2 reads ANQGSEA. This CDR3 is built from 16 residues. With 8 bases clipped from V and 5 bases from J, the junction kept 20 bases outside the gene matches. This CDR3 is CSLTRERGLAGETQYF. The CDR3 DNA reads as TGCAGCCTAACCAGGGAGCGGGGCCTTGCCGGGGAGACCCAGTACTTC.

V and J are TRBV12-3 or TRBV12-4 and TRBJ1-1; 7 bases align to TRBD1. Germline trimming cut 6 bases from V and 7 bases from J; bases unmatched to any gene: 5. The CDR3 consists of 12 residues. CDR3 in DNA: TGTGCCAGCAGCCCGGGACAGAATGAAGCTTTCTTT. Its protein is CASSPGQNEAFF.

This clonotype has a handful of counts. The chain uses TRBV5-6 and TRBJ2-5; TRBD2 agrees at 7 bases. Germline trimming cut 4 bases from V and 5 bases from J; bases unmatched to any gene: 5. This CDR3 region has 13 residues. Germline V gene lookup returns CDR1 SGHDT and CDR2 YYEEEE. CDR3: CASSSGTRETQYF. For the CDR3, the DNA is TGTGCCAGCAGCAGCGGGACCCGGGAGACCCAGTACTTC.

This clonotype has more than one count but fewer than ten. The rearrangement joins TRBV14 to TRBJ2-1, with TRBD2 matching 15 bases. V lost 4 bases to trimming and J lost 7 bases; unmatched junction nucleotides: 2. CDR1 and CDR2 (germline): SGHDN, FVKESK. The CDR3 sequence is 15 residues long. The CDR3 is CASSPGTSGGNEQFF. For the CDR3, the DNA is TGTGCCAGCAGCCCCGGGACTAGCGGGGGGAATGAGCAGTTCTTC.

V and J are TRBV5-1 and TRBJ2-1; D is possibly TRBD1 (6 bases). CDR1 and CDR2 from the germline V gene are SGHRS and YFSETQ. The CDR3 contains 13 residues. V was pared by 0 bases and J by 8 bases, with 9 bases between. CDR3 sequence reads: CASSLDRADEQFF. The CDR3 nucleotides read TGCGCCAGCAGCTTGGACAGGGCCGATGAGCAGTTCTTC.

The chain couples TRBV2 to TRBJ1-5, with D hard to call. V gave up 8 bases and J gave up 0 bases, with 11 bases separating them. This CDR3 is 14 amino acids long. Germline V gene lookup returns CDR1 SNHLY and CDR2 FYNNEI. The CDR3 DNA is TGTGCCAGCCGGCTGGGCATTAGCAATCAGCCCCAGCATTTT. Translated: CASRLGISNQPQHF.

The V call is TRBV5-6, the J call TRBJ1-5; D gene unclear. The CDR3 loop spans 15 amino acids. V lost 0 bases to trimming and J lost 1 base, with 8 bases between them. CDR1 and CDR2 (germline): SGHDT, YYEEEE. For the CDR3, the DNA is TGTGCCAGCAGCTTGGGGGTTTTAAGCAATCAGCCCCAGCATTTT. Protein product: CASSLGVLSNQPQHF.